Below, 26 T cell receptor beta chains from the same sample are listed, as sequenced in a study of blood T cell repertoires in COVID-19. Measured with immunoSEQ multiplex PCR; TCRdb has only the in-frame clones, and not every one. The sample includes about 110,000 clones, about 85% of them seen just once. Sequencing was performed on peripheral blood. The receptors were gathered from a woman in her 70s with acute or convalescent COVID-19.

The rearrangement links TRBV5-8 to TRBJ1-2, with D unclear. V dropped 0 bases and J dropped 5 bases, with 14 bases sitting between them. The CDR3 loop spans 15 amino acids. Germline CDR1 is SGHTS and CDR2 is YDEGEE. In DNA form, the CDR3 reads TGTGCCAGCAGCTTGGACCGAGGAGGCTTATATGGCTACACCTTC. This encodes CASSLDRGGLYGYTF.

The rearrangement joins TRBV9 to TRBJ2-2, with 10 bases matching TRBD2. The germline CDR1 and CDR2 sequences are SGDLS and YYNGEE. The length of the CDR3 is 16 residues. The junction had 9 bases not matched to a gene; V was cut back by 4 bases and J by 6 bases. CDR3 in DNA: TGTGCCAGCAGCTCCCGGACTAGCGGTGAAGCCGGGGAGCTGTTTTTT. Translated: CASSSRTSGEAGELFF.

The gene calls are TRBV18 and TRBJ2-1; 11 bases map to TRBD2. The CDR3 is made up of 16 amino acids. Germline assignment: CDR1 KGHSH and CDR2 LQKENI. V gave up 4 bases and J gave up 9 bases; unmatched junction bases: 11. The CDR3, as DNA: TGTGCCAGCTCACGCGGGGTACTAGCGGGAGTACCTGAGCAGTTCTTC. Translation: CASSRGVLAGVPEQFF.

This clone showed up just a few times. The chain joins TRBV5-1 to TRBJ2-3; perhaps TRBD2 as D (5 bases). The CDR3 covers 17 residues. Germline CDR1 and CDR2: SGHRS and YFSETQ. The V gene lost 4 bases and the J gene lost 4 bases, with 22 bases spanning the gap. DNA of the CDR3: TGCGCCAGCAGCCCGGGCCGGGCTCAAAAGAGGGCAGATACGCAGTATTTT. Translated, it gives CASSPGRAQKRADTQYF.

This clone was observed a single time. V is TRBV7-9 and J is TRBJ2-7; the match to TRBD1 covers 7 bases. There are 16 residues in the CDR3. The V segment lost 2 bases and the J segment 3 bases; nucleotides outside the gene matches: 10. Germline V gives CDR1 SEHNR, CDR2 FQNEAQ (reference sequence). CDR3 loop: CASSLSLGQRIYEQYF. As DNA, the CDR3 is TGTGCCAGCAGCTTATCGCTGGGACAGAGGATCTACGAGCAGTACTTC.

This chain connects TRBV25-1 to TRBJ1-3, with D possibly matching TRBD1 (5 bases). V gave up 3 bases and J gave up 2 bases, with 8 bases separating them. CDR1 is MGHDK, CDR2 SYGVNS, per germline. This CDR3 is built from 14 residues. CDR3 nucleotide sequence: TGTGCCAGCAGTGAGGGGGGAACTGGAAACACCATATATTTT. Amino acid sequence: CASSEGGTGNTIYF.

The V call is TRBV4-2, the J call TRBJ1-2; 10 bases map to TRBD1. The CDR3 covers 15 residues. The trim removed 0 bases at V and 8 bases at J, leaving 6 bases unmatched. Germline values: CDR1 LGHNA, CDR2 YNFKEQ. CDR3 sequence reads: CASSQDPGQGFGYTF. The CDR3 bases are TGTGCCAGCAGCCAAGATCCGGGACAGGGGTTCGGCTACACCTTC.

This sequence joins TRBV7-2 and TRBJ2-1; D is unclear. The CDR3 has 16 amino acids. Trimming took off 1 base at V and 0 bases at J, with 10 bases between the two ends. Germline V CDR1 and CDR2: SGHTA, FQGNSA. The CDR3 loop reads CASSLDGASSYNEQFF. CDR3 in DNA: TGTGCCAGCAGCTTAGACGGCGCTAGCTCCTACAATGAGCAGTTCTTC.

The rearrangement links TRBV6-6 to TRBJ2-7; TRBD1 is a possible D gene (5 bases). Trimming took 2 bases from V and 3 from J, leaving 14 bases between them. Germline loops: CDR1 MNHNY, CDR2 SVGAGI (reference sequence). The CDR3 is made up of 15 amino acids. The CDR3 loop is CASSYTPGNFYEQYV. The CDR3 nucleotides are TGTGCCAGCAGTTACACCCCAGGGAATTTCTACGAGCAGTACGTC.

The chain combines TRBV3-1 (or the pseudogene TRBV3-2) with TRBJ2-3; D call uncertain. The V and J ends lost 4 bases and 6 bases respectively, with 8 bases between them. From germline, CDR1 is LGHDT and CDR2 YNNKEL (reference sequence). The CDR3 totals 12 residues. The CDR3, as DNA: TGTGCCAGCAGCCTCTCGGTGGATACGCAGTATTTT. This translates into CASSLSVDTQYF.

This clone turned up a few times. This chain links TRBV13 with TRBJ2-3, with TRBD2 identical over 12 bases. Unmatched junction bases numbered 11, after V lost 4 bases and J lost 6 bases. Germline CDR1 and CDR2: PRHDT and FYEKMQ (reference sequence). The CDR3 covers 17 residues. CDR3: CASSSRATSGGADTQYF. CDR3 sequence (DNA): TGTGCCAGCAGCTCCCGAGCGACTAGCGGGGGCGCGGATACGCAGTATTTT.

The CDR3 region is CASSWDTISGANVLTF. Here the CDR3 DNA reads TGTGCCAGTAGTTGGGACACGATCTCTGGGGCCAACGTCCTGACTTTC. This rearrangement joins TRBV19 to TRBJ2-6; TRBD1 might be the D (6 bases). V was shortened by 5 bases and J by 0 bases, with 11 bases between the two germline ends. The CDR3 is 16 amino acids. Germline CDR1 is LNHDA and CDR2 is SQIVND (reference sequence).

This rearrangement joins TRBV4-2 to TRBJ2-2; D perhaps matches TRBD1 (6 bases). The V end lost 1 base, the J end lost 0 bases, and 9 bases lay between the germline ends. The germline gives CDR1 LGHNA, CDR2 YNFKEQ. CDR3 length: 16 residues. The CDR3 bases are TGTGCCAGCAGCCAAGGAGGACAGTCGAACACCGGGGAGCTGTTTTTT. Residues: CASSQGGQSNTGELFF.

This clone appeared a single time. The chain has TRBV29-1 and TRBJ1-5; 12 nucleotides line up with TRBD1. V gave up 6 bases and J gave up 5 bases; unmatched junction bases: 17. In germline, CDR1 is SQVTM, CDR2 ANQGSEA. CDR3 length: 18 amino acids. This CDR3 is CSVILEGQGAVLDQPQHF. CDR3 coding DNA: TGCAGCGTCATTCTGGAGGGACAGGGGGCAGTGCTGGATCAGCCCCAGCATTTT. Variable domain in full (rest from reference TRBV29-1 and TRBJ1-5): SAVISQKPSRDICQRGTSLTIQCQVDSQVTMMFWYRQQPGQSLTLIATANQGSEATYESGFVIDKFPISRPNLTFSTLTVSNMSPEDSSIYLCSVILEGQGAVLDQPQHFGDGTRLSIL.

The CDR3 DNA is TGTGCCAGCAGCATAACAGGGGGAAAAGAAGGAAACACCATATATTTT. Protein sequence: CASSITGGKEGNTIYF. The V and J genes are TRBV5-6 and TRBJ1-3; 8 nucleotides align to TRBD1. The CDR3 extends over 16 amino acids. Trimming removed 4 bases from V and 4 bases from J; junction bases left unmatched: 10. Germline V lookup: CDR1 SGHDT, CDR2 YYEEEE.

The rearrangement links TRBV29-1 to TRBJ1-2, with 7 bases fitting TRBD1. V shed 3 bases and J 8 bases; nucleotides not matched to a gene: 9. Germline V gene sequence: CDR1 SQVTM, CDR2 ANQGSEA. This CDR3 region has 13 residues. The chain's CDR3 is CSVDPGQDGGYTF. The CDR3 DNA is TGCAGCGTTGATCCAGGACAGGATGGGGGCTACACCTTC.

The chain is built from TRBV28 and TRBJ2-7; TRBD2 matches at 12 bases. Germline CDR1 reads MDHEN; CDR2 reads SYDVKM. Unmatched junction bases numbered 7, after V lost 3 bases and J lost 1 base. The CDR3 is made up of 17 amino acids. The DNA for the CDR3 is TGTGCCAGCAGTTTGGCTAGCGGGAGGGGTTCATCCTACGAGCAGTACTTC. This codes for CASSLASGRGSSYEQYF. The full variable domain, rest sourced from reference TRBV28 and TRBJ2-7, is DVKVTQSSRYLVKRTGEKVFLECVQDMDHENMFWYRQDPGLGLRLIYFSYDVKMKEKGDIPEGYSVSREKKERFSLILESASTNQTSMYLCASSLASGRGSSYEQYFGPGTRLTVT.

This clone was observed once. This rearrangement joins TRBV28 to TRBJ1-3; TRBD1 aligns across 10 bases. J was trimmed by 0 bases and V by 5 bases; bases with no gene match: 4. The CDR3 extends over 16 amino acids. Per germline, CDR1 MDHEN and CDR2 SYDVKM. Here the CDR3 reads CASSLDRGASGNTIYF. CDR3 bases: TGTGCCAGCAGTCTGGACAGGGGGGCCTCTGGAAACACCATATATTTT.

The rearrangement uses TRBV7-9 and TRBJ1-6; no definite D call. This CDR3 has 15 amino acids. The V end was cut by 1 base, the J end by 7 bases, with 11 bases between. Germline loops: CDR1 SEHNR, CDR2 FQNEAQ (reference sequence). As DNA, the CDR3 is TGTGCCAGCAGCTTAGAGCCTACGGGAAATTCACCCCTCCACTTT. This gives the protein CASSLEPTGNSPLHF. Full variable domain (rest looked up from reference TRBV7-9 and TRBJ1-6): DTGVSQNPRHKITKRGQNVTFRCDPISEHNRLYWYRQTLGQGPEFLTYFQNEAQLEKSRLLSDRFSAERPKGSFSTLEIQRTEQGDSAMYLCASSLEPTGNSPLHFGNGTRLTVT.

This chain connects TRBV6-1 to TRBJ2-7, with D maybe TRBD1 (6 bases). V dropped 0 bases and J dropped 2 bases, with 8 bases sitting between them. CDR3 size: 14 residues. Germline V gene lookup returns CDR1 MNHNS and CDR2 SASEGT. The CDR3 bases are TGTGCCAGCAGTGAAGCCGGGACACCCTACGAGCAGTACTTC. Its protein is CASSEAGTPYEQYF.

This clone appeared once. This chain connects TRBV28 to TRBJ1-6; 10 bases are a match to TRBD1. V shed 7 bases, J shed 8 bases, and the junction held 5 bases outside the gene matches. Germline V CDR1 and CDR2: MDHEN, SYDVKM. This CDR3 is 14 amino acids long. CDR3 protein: CASIQGTGDSPLHF. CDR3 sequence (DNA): TGTGCCAGCATCCAAGGGACAGGGGATTCACCCCTCCACTTT. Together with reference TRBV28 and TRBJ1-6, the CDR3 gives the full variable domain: DVKVTQSSRYLVKRTGEKVFLECVQDMDHENMFWYRQDPGLGLRLIYFSYDVKMKEKGDIPEGYSVSREKKERFSLILESASTNQTSMYLCASIQGTGDSPLHFGNGTRLTVT.

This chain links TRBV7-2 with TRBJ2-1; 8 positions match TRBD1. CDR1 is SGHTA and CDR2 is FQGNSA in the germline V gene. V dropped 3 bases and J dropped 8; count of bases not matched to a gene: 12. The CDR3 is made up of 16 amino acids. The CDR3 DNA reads TGTGCCAGCAGCTTTGGGGACAGGAGCTGGGCTGATGAGCAGTTCTTC. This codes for CASSFGDRSWADEQFF.

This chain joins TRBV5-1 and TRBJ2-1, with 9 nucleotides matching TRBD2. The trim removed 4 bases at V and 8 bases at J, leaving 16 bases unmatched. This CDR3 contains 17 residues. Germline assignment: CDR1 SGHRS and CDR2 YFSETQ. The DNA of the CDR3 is TGCGCCAGCAGCAGGCGCGGGAGCGCGGGGGGGTACGATGAGCAGTTCTTC. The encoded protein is CASSRRGSAGGYDEQFF.

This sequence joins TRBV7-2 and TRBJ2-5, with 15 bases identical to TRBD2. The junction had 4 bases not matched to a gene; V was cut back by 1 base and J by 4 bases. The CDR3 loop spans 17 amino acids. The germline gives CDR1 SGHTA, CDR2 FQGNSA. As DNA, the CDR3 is TGTGCCAGCAGCTTAGGGACTAGCGGGGGGGCCGGAGAGACCCAGTACTTC. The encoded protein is CASSLGTSGGAGETQYF.

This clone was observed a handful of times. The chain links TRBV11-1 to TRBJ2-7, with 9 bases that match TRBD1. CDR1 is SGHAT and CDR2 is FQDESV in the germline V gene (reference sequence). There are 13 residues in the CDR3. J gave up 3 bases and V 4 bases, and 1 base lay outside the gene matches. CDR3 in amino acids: CASSSTGGYEQYV. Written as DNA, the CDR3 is TGTGCCAGCAGCTCGACAGGGGGCTACGAGCAGTACGTC.

The DNA of the CDR3 is TGTGCCAGCAGCTCCAAGGGGAAAGGACAGGGGGCTTCAAACACTGAAGCTTTCTTT. Amino acid sequence: CASSSKGKGQGASNTEAFF. J is TRBJ1-1 and V is TRBV7-9, with 11 bases aligning to TRBD1. In germline, CDR1 is SEHNR, CDR2 FQNEAQ (reference sequence). The CDR3 sequence is 19 residues long. The J segment lost 2 bases and the V segment lost 4 bases, leaving 15 bases of the junction unmatched.